This T cell receptor beta chain was identified during a study of CD8 T cells in ankylosing spondylitis. TCRdb used MiXCR to reprocess the 5' RACE reads, holding one entry per CDR3 protein. This sample has about 350,000 distinct CDR3 sequences; roughly 22% occur once, and the top ten carry around 13%. The TCR was taken from a male donor with ankylosing spondylitis or in good health (not recorded which). Sequencing was performed on blood, either unsorted or a sorted T cell fraction (not recorded which).

CDR3 DNA sequence: TGTGCCAGCAGCCTGCCTAGCGGGTCCTACAATGAGCAGTTCTTC. Translated: CASSLPSGSYNEQFF. The rearrangement uses TRBV14 and TRBJ2-1; 8 nucleotides align to TRBD2. J gave up 1 base and V 4 bases, and 3 bases lay outside the gene matches. Germline CDR1 and CDR2: SGHDN and FVKESK. The CDR3 runs 15 residues.